Reported below is one T cell receptor (beta chain). Its antigen remains unidentified. The data derive from a study of cytomegalovirus exposure and HLA in healthy donors. Notes on the study in general: As a later analysis showed, several of the most significant clusters appeared to be linked to common viral pathogens.

CDR3 length: 15 residues. Per the germline V gene, CDR1 is KGHSH and CDR2 is LQKENI. V dropped 5 bases and J dropped 3; count of bases not matched to a gene: 5. The PCR used 60 Vbeta and 13 Jbeta primers. The assay was immunoSEQ multiplex PCR, and TCRdb's table has in-frame clones only and misses some. The table shows around 85,000 clones, with roughly 80% occurring only once. This clonotype originated in a middle-aged man in good health and CMV-seropositive. This chain uses TRBV18 with TRBJ2-3, with 10 bases lining up with TRBD2. The specimen was PBMCs. The chain's CDR3 is CASSAEREGTDTQYF. The CDR3 nucleotides are TGTGCCAGCTCAGCGGAGCGGGAGGGGACAGATACGCAGTATTTT.